What follows describes a single T cell receptor (beta chain). These data belong to a study of blood T cell repertoires in COVID-19. Produced via immunoSEQ multiplex PCR; TCRdb's table is partial and in-frame only. The sample shows over 200,000 clones, approximately 81% of them seen only once. Per germline, CDR1 MNHEY and CDR2 SVGAGI. With V trimmed by 7 bases and J by 4 bases, 11 bases remained unmatched. This CDR3 has 15 residues. This TCR derives from a woman aged 80 or older with active or convalescent COVID-19. The sequenced sample consisted of peripheral blood. The V gene is TRBV6-5, the J gene TRBJ2-3; 7 bases are shared with TRBD1. The CDR3 DNA is TGTGCCAGCAAAAAAAGGGGGCTAGACTCAGATACGCAGTATTTT. Translating gives CASKKRGLDSDTQYF.